Listed here are 17 T cell receptor beta chains from one sample, sequenced in a study of a mutant IDH1 vaccine in newly diagnosed glioma. Libraries were prepared by immunoSEQ multiplex PCR; TCRdb keeps only in-frame clonotypes and omits some of them. The repertoire holds just over 60,000 clones, with around 86% as singletons. Sample time point: week 47, end of study. Vaccine doses each comprised 300 ug of mutant IDH1 20-mer peptide, with topical imiquimod. No antigen is known for these receptors. The sequencing here drew on PBMCs, taken from a glioma patient whose treatment included an IDH1 peptide vaccine. These receptors came from a man in his thirties or forties with glioma.

The chain employs TRBV28 and TRBJ2-5, with TRBD1 matching over 7 bases. The ends lost 11 bases at V and 4 bases at J; junction bases unmatched: 22. The germline CDR1 and CDR2 sequences are MDHEN and SYDVKM. This CDR3 has 17 residues. As DNA, the CDR3 is TGTGCCGTCAGCAAAGGGACAGAACATATTGTGAGAGAGACCCAGTACTTC. The encoded protein is CAVSKGTEHIVRETQYF. Full variable domain (rest looked up from reference TRBV28 and TRBJ2-5): DVKVTQSSRYLVKRTGEKVFLECVQDMDHENMFWYRQDPGLGLRLIYFSYDVKMKEKGDIPEGYSVSREKKERFSLILESASTNQTSMYLCAVSKGTEHIVRETQYFGPGTRLLVL.

The chain recombines TRBV7-6 with TRBJ2-5; maybe TRBD1 (6 bases). The CDR3 has 15 amino acids. From germline, CDR1 is SGHVS and CDR2 FNYEAQ. Trimming removed 4 bases from V and 3 bases from J, with 15 bases in between. This CDR3 is CASSSRTATKETQYF. The CDR3 DNA follows: TGTGCCAGCAGCTCTCGGACAGCCACAAAAGAGACCCAGTACTTC.

This chain links TRBV7-9 with TRBJ1-2; D is ambiguous. Germline lookup yields CDR1 SEHNR and CDR2 FQNEAQ (reference sequence). CDR3 length: 15 residues. Trimming left V 4 bases short and J 1 base short, with 13 bases between. CDR3 loop: CASSSNFPFNYGYTF. In nucleotides, the CDR3 is TGTGCCAGCAGCTCCAATTTCCCGTTTAACTATGGCTACACCTTC.

The rearrangement links TRBV6-5 to TRBJ2-7; D perhaps matches TRBD2 (6 bases). Germline values: CDR1 MNHEY, CDR2 SVGAGI. The CDR3 extends over 12 amino acids. Between the trimmed V and J ends, which lost 8 bases and 0 bases, there was a span of 8 bases. DNA for the CDR3: TGTGCCAGCGGGGGGAGCTCCTACGAGCAGTACTTC. Translating it yields CASGGSSYEQYF.

V gene TRBV7-9 combines with J gene TRBJ1-1; no clear D. Trimming took off 6 bases at V and 3 bases at J, with 11 bases between the two ends. The CDR3 is 13 amino acids. The germline V gene encodes CDR1 SEHNR and CDR2 FQNEAQ (reference sequence). CDR3 nucleotide sequence: TGTGCCAGCAGTAGCGGGGAGCACACTGAAGCTTTCTTT. Translated, it gives CASSSGEHTEAFF.

This clone was found once. The chain's CDR3 is CASGWSYEQYF. DNA of the CDR3: TGTGCCAGCGGGTGGAGCTACGAGCAGTACTTC. The chain combines TRBV10-3 with TRBJ2-7, with a tentative D call TRBD2 (5 bases). This CDR3 spans 11 amino acids. Deletions cut 10 bases from V and 3 bases from J, with 10 bases between. Germline-derived CDR1 and CDR2 are ENHRY and SYGVKD.

The chain joins TRBV4-1 to TRBJ1-6; 8 nucleotides agree with TRBD1. The CDR3 consists of 15 residues. Looked up from germline, CDR1 is MGHRA and CDR2 is YSYEKL. V shed 2 bases, J shed 6 bases, and the junction held 3 bases outside the gene matches. CDR3: CASSQTTGVNSPLHF. The CDR3 DNA follows: TGCGCCAGCAGCCAAACGACAGGGGTTAATTCACCCCTCCACTTT.

Details on this clone: Other DNA variants within this sample encode the same CDR3. The gene calls are TRBV18 and TRBJ1-1; D unresolved. Germline V gene sequence: CDR1 KGHSH, CDR2 LQKENI. The CDR3 is 13 residues long. The V gene lost 3 bases and the J gene lost 0 bases, with 5 bases spanning the gap. As DNA, the CDR3 is TGTGCCAGCTCACCTCCAGTGAACACTGAAGCTTTCTTT. Amino acid sequence: CASSPPVNTEAFF.

This clone appeared a single time. The rearrangement links TRBV28 to TRBJ2-2; D is unclear. The length of the CDR3 is 14 residues. The germline V gene encodes CDR1 MDHEN and CDR2 SYDVKM. Trimming took 6 bases from V and 3 from J, leaving 11 bases between them. CDR3 residues: CASRDYLHTGELFF. In nucleotides, the CDR3 is TGTGCCAGCAGGGATTACCTTCACACCGGGGAGCTGTTTTTT.

The rearrangement uses TRBV27 and TRBJ2-3; TRBD1 agrees at 8 bases. CDR1 is MNHEY, CDR2 SMNVEV, per germline (reference sequence). The CDR3 spans 16 residues. V shed 4 bases, J shed 0 bases, and the junction held 6 bases outside the gene matches. The CDR3 here is CASSSGQGWSTDTQYF. The CDR3 DNA reads as TGTGCCAGCAGTTCCGGACAGGGATGGAGCACAGATACGCAGTATTTT.

V gene TRBV6-6 combines with J gene TRBJ2-1; the match to TRBD1 covers 8 bases. Germline trimming cut 4 bases from V and 10 bases from J; bases unmatched to any gene: 9. In germline, CDR1 is MNHNY, CDR2 SVGAGI (reference sequence). The CDR3 has 14 residues. The chain's CDR3 is CASSSRTGPPEQFF. The DNA for the CDR3 is TGTGCCAGCAGTTCCAGGACAGGGCCCCCAGAGCAGTTCTTC.

The chain has TRBV5-1 and TRBJ1-1; D is unresolved. This CDR3 has 14 amino acids. Germline CDR1 is SGHRS and CDR2 is YFSETQ. V was shortened by 1 base and J by 4 bases, with 11 bases between the two germline ends. As DNA, the CDR3 is TGCGCCAGCAGCTTGAGCGGGAATCCCACTGAAGCTTTCTTT. It translates to CASSLSGNPTEAFF.

CDR3 sequence reads: CASSRTGAYQPQHF. The DNA for the CDR3 is TGTGCCAGCAGCCGGACGGGAGCGTATCAGCCCCAGCATTTT. The chain has TRBV6-5 and TRBJ1-5; no clear D gene. Germline values: CDR1 MNHEY, CDR2 SVGAGI. The CDR3 runs 14 residues. Trimming shortened V by 6 bases and J by 5 bases, and 14 bases separated the two germline ends.

The CDR3 DNA is TGTGCCAGCAGCTTTCACGTTCGGAGCACAGATACGCAGTATTTT. Its translation: CASSFHVRSTDTQYF. The chain carries TRBV7-9 and TRBJ2-3; D is ambiguous. The CDR3 runs to 15 residues. Trimming shortened V by 3 bases and J by 0 bases, and 10 bases separated the two germline ends. Looked up from germline, CDR1 is SEHNR and CDR2 is FQNEAQ (reference sequence).

J is TRBJ2-5 and V is TRBV7-8; 11 bases match TRBD2. V shed 3 bases, J shed 2 bases, and the junction held 2 bases outside the gene matches. Germline V gene sequence: CDR1 SGHVS, CDR2 FQNEAQ. The CDR3 loop spans 15 amino acids. CDR3 in amino acids: CASSFSGGVQETQYF. CDR3 bases: TGTGCCAGCAGCTTTAGCGGGGGGGTACAAGAGACCCAGTACTTC.

The chain is built from TRBV29-1 and TRBJ2-2; 7 nucleotides agree with TRBD1. The CDR3 is 12 residues long. Trimming cost V 5 bases and J 6 bases; bases outside gene matches: 3. The germline V gene encodes CDR1 SQVTM and CDR2 ANQGSEA. The CDR3 DNA follows: TGCAGCGTTTACAGGGGTTCCGGGGAGCTGTTTTTT. It specifies CSVYRGSGELFF.

This sequence joins TRBV4-1 and TRBJ2-7; tentatively, D is TRBD1 (6 bases). The germline V gene encodes CDR1 MGHRA and CDR2 YSYEKL. The CDR3 has 13 amino acids. Trimming pared 4 bases from V and 2 bases from J, leaving 9 bases between. The CDR3 DNA reads as TGCGCCAGCAGCCTTCGACAGGCCTACGAGCAGTACTTC. Translated: CASSLRQAYEQYF.